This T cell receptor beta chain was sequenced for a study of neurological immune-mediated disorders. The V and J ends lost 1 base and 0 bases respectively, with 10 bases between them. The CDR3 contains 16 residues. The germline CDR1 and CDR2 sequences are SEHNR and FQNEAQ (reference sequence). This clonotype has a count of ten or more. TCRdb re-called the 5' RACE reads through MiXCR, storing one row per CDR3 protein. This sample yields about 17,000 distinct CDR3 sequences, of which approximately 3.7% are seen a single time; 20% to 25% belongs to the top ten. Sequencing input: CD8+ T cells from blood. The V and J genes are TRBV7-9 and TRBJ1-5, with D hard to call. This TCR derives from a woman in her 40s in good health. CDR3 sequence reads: CASSLVATNSNQPQHF. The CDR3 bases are TGTGCCAGCAGCTTAGTGGCGACTAATAGCAATCAGCCCCAGCATTTT. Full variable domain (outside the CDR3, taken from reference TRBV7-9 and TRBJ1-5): DTGVSQNPRHKITKRGQNVTFRCDPISEHNRLYWYRQTLGQGPEFLTYFQNEAQLEKSRLLSDRFSAERPKGSFSTLEIQRTEQGDSAMYLCASSLVATNSNQPQHFGDGTRLSIL.